This is a list of T cell receptor beta chains from one sample in a study of T cell repertoires in cytomegalovirus infection. TCRdb reprocessed the reads with MiXCR, giving one entry per CDR3 protein. The table has about 230,000 distinct CDR3 sequences, around 6.6% seen once. Sequenced: PBMCs. The receptors derive from a human donor in good health (CMV status not recorded). Some clones in this sample may be carry-over from other donors' samples. Each CDR3 is given with its conserved first and last residue. A D gene is named only where the DNA matches it firmly. Clone size is not always given. Where it is, it says once, few, many or a class for expanded clones.

d_gene	v_gene	abundance	j_gene	CDR3nt	CDR3aa
NA	TRBV7-2	many	TRBJ2-5	TGTGCCAGCAGCTTAGAGGGGAGCGGCTCAGGGGCCCAGTACTTC	CASSLEGSGSGAQYF
TRBD1	TRBV13	many	TRBJ1-2	TGTGCCAGCAGCTCGAAAGACAGGGGGATCACCTCTAACTATGGCTACACCTTC	CASSSKDRGITSNYGYTF
TRBD1	TRBV28	many	TRBJ1-5	TGTGCCAGCAGTTCGACAGGGGAGGGCAATCAGCCCCAGCATTTT	CASSSTGEGNQPQHF
TRBD1	TRBV7-2	many	TRBJ2-5	TGTGCCAGCAGTTTAGACAGGGTTTTGGAGACCCAGTACTTC	CASSLDRVLETQYF
NA	TRBV20-1	many	TRBJ2-6	TGCAGTGCTAGAGCCGGGACGGACTCTGGGGCCAACGTCCTGACTTTC	CSARAGTDSGANVLTF
TRBD2	TRBV7-2	NA	TRBJ2-1	TGTGCCAGCAGCCCACAGCGGGGGGGCGGAAATGAGCAGTTCTTC	CASSPQRGGGNEQFF
TRBD1	TRBV18	many	TRBJ1-5	TGTGCCAGCTCACCATCCGTTCCGGACAGGGATCAGCCCCAGCATTTT	CASSPSVPDRDQPQHF
NA	TRBV6-5	many	TRBJ1-3	TGTGCCAGCAGTTACCAGGGGATAGGCAACACCATATATTTT	CASSYQGIGNTIYF
NA	TRBV6-5	many	TRBJ2-5	TGTGCCAGCAGTCCAAGGACAGTTGCCCAAGAGACCCAGTACTTC	CASSPRTVAQETQYF
NA	TRBV7-8	many	TRBJ1-2	TGTGCCAGCAGCTTAGCGCGGGTTGGGCAGGGCGATGGCTACACCTTC	CASSLARVGQGDGYTF
TRBD2	TRBV20-1	few	TRBJ2-1	TGCAGTGCGAGAGGGCCTAGCGGGGGATCCTACAATGAGCAGTTCTTC	CSARGPSGGSYNEQFF
TRBD1	TRBV29-1	many	TRBJ2-7	TGCAGCGTTCTTCGACAGGGGGCCTACGAGCAGTACTTC	CSVLRQGAYEQYF
NA	TRBV7-2	many	TRBJ1-1	TGTGCCAGCAGCTTAGAGAAAACCCAAGGACGTTTTACTGAAGCTTTCTTT	CASSLEKTQGRFTEAFF
NA	TRBV11-2	many	TRBJ2-7	TGTGCCAGCAGCTTATTGGGTTCTACCTACGAGCAGTACTTC	CASSLLGSTYEQYF
NA	TRBV6-2/TRBV6-3	many	TRBJ1-1	TGTGCCAGCAGTTTCCTTCAGATGAACACTGAAGCTTTCTTT	CASSFLQMNTEAFF
NA	TRBV29-1	many	TRBJ2-5	TGCAGCGTTGAACCCACCATGGGGGAACAGGGAGTAGAGACCCAGTACTTC	CSVEPTMGEQGVETQYF
NA	TRBV20-1	many	TRBJ1-3	TGCAGTGCCTCGGACGGCTACTCTGGAAACACCATATATTTT	CSASDGYSGNTIYF
NA	TRBV7-9	many	TRBJ2-7	TGTGCCAGCACCGACGGTTACAGGACCTCGTGGGAGCAGTACTTC	CASTDGYRTSWEQYF
TRBD1	TRBV5-1	NA	TRBJ1-4	TGCGCCAGCAGCTTGGAGGGACAGGGGAATGAAAAACTGTTTTTT	CASSLEGQGNEKLFF
NA	TRBV3-1	NA	TRBJ1-4	TGTGCCAGCAGCCCGACAGATTTCGCAACTAATGAAAAACTGTTTTTT	CASSPTDFATNEKLFF
TRBD1	TRBV20-1	many	TRBJ1-6	TGCAGTGCTAACAGGGGGCGGGAATCACCCCTCCACTTT	CSANRGRESPLHF
TRBD1	TRBV7-8	many	TRBJ1-5	TGTGCCAGCAGCTACGGGACAGGACTCAGCAATCAGCCCCAGCATTTT	CASSYGTGLSNQPQHF
TRBD2	TRBV11-2	many	TRBJ2-3	TGTGCCAGCAGCTTAGTCGTCGGGGGGGATACGCAGTATTTT	CASSLVVGGDTQYF
TRBD2	TRBV20-1	many	TRBJ2-7	TGCAGTGCTAGCTCGGGGGGGTCCGCCTACGAGCAGTACTTC	CSASSGGSAYEQYF
TRBD2	TRBV19	few	TRBJ2-1	TGTGCCAGTAGTAGGTATAGCGGGGGGCCCTCCTACAATGAGCAGTTCTTC	CASSRYSGGPSYNEQFF
TRBD1	TRBV18	many	TRBJ1-2	TGTGCCAGCTCACCTCAGACAGGGGGCACGTATGATGGCTACACCTTC	CASSPQTGGTYDGYTF
NA	TRBV12-3/TRBV12-4	many	TRBJ2-7	TGTGCCAGCAGCCCCGGAGCTGGCGACGAGCAGTACTTC	CASSPGAGDEQYF
NA	TRBV5-1	many	TRBJ2-4	TGCGCCAGCAGCTTGGAGCCGGGGACTCTAGCCAAAAACATTCAGTACTTC	CASSLEPGTLAKNIQYF
NA	TRBV2	few	TRBJ1-5	TGTGCCAGCAGCCGAGACGACCAGCCCCAGCATTTT	CASSRDDQPQHF
NA	TRBV7-9	NA	TRBJ2-3	TGTGCCAGCAGCATTCAGATGGATACGCAGTATTTT	CASSIQMDTQYF
NA	TRBV25-1	many	TRBJ1-5	TGTGCCAGCAGCCGTTCTAGGAATAGCAATCAGCCCCAGCATTTT	CASSRSRNSNQPQHF
TRBD1	TRBV11-2	few	TRBJ2-2	TGTGCCAGCACCCGTGAGAGGACAGGGGATACCGGGGAGCTGTTTTTT	CASTRERTGDTGELFF
NA	TRBV7-2	many	TRBJ1-5	TGTGCCAGCAGCAGGACAGTCGATAGCAATCAGCCCCAGCATTTT	CASSRTVDSNQPQHF
TRBD1	TRBV19	many	TRBJ1-1	TGTGCCAGTAGTAGCTACAGGGGCGCGAACACTGAAGCTTTCTTT	CASSSYRGANTEAFF
TRBD1	TRBV20-1	many	TRBJ1-4	TGCAGTGCTAGAGGGGGACAGAGTTATGAAAAACTGTTTTTT	CSARGGQSYEKLFF
NA	TRBV14	few	TRBJ2-7	TGTGCCAGCAGCCGAACTGGACACTTCTCCTACGAGCAGTACTTC	CASSRTGHFSYEQYF
NA	TRBV20-1	NA	TRBJ2-6	TGCAGTGCTAGTGCCACCGGGACCATCAGCTCTGGGGCCAACGTCCTGACTTTC	CSASATGTISSGANVLTF
NA	TRBV4-3	many	TRBJ2-1	TGCGCCAGCAGCTCCGCGACCAATGAGCAGTTCTTC	CASSSATNEQFF
TRBD1	TRBV6-6	few	TRBJ1-5	TGTGCCAGCACGACAGGGTTGGGTCAGCCCCAGCATTTT	CASTTGLGQPQHF
NA	TRBV29-1	many	TRBJ1-5	TGCAGCGTTGGCGGGGGAAACAATCAGCCCCAGCATTTT	CSVGGGNNQPQHF
TRBD1	TRBV5-6	few	TRBJ2-5	TGTGCCAGCAGCTGGCCGGGACAGGGGAGCGAGACCCAGTACTTC	CASSWPGQGSETQYF
NA	TRBV20-1	few	TRBJ1-1	TGCAGTGCTGGGTATGCTTTCTTT	CSAGYAFF
NA	TRBV5-6	many	TRBJ2-3	TGTGCCAGCAGCCCCCTAGCGAAAGGTCTCGATACGCAGTATTTT	CASSPLAKGLDTQYF
NA	TRBV27	few	TRBJ1-2	TGTGCCAGCAGGCCGAGGACGGCGAACTATGGCTACACCTTC	CASRPRTANYGYTF
NA	TRBV29-1	few	TRBJ1-2	TGCAGCGTTGAAGATCGATTAAGGGGGAGACTCTATGGCTACACCTTC	CSVEDRLRGRLYGYTF
NA	TRBV7-2	many	TRBJ1-5	TGTGCCAGCAGCTTAGGGAGAGTTAGCAATCAGCCCCAGCATTTT	CASSLGRVSNQPQHF
NA	TRBV7-2	many	TRBJ2-5	TGTGCCAGCAGCTTAGGGGCCCCCGGGACTCAAGAGACCCAGTACTTC	CASSLGAPGTQETQYF
NA	TRBV7-2	many	TRBJ2-4	TGTGCCAGCAGCACCGGCCTAGCCAAAAACATTCAGTACTTC	CASSTGLAKNIQYF
TRBD1	TRBV29-1	NA	TRBJ2-7	TGCAGCGTTAAGAACAGGGGTAGTCCCCAGCGGTACTTC	CSVKNRGSPQRYF
NA	TRBV5-1	few	TRBJ1-2	TGCGCCAGCAGCTCGACGACAGCTGCGGATGGCTACACCTTC	CASSSTTAADGYTF
NA	TRBV20-1	many	TRBJ2-3	TGCAGTGCTCTCGGAGGGGGACCAGATACGCAGTATTTT	CSALGGGPDTQYF
NA	TRBV7-2	many	TRBJ2-7	TGTGCCAGCAGTCCAGCCGTTTGGGGCTACGAGCAGTACTTC	CASSPAVWGYEQYF
TRBD1	TRBV20-1	many	TRBJ1-1	TGCAGTGCTAGAAAGGGGACAGGGGCGGTCTCCACTGAAGCTTTCTTT	CSARKGTGAVSTEAFF
NA	TRBV7-2	many	TRBJ2-5	TGTGCCAGCAGCCCGTCTTTTACGGAGACCCAGTACTTC	CASSPSFTETQYF
TRBD1	TRBV12-3/TRBV12-4	many	TRBJ1-2	TGTGCCAGCAGTACAGGGGGACGCGGCTACACCTTC	CASSTGGRGYTF
NA	TRBV7-9	many	TRBJ2-7	TGTGCCAGCAGGGAACGGGACTCCCCAAGGAACGAGCAGTACTTC	CASRERDSPRNEQYF
NA	TRBV20-1	few	TRBJ2-5	TGCAGTGCTAGAGGGGTATCAGAGACCCAGTACTTC	CSARGVSETQYF